One and the same sample provided the 16 T cell receptor beta chains below, sequenced in a study of blood T cell repertoires in COVID-19. TCRdb keeps only in-frame clones here, not all; method: immunoSEQ multiplex PCR. Of some 270,000 clones detected, roughly 90% appear once; the ten largest clones hold roughly 2.2%. The sample taken for sequencing was peripheral blood. The receptors originated from a man aged 50 to 59 with acute or convalescent COVID-19.

This chain connects TRBV7-2 to TRBJ1-5, with a tentative D call TRBD1 (5 bases). Germline-derived CDR1 and CDR2 are SGHTA and FQGNSA. Trimming took 5 bases from V and 2 from J, leaving 13 bases between them. The CDR3 has 15 residues. CDR3 loop: CASSLGALGNQPQHF. CDR3 nucleotide sequence: TGTGCCAGCAGCCTAGGGGCCTTGGGCAATCAGCCCCAGCATTTT.

This clone was seen only once. The chain couples TRBV7-2 to TRBJ2-7; tentatively, D is TRBD2 (6 bases). Germline V gene data show CDR1 as SGHTA and CDR2 as FQGNSA. This CDR3 comprises 16 residues. The V and J ends lost 3 bases and 4 bases respectively, with 19 bases between them. The CDR3: CASSLGQGLSPYEQYF. CDR3 bases: TGTGCCAGCAGCTTGGGGCAAGGACTAAGTCCGTACGAGCAGTACTTC. The full variable domain, rest sourced from reference TRBV7-2 and TRBJ2-7, is GAGVSQSPSNKVTEKGKDVELRCDPISGHTALYWYRQSLGQGLEFLIYFQGNSAPDKSGLPSDRFSAERTGGSVSTLTIQRTQQEDSAVYLCASSLGQGLSPYEQYFGPGTRLTVT.

This chain links TRBV6-2 or TRBV6-3 with TRBJ2-1, with 8 nucleotides matching TRBD2. Per the germline V gene, CDR1 is MNHEY and CDR2 is SVGEGT. This CDR3 region has 15 residues. V was clipped by 4 bases and J by 5 bases; unmatched bases: 7. This chain's CDR3 is CASSSQRGRDNEQFF. Here the CDR3 DNA reads TGTGCCAGCAGTTCGCAGCGGGGGAGAGACAATGAGCAGTTCTTC.

The chain has TRBV18 and TRBJ2-7; 12 positions match TRBD2. This CDR3 spans 16 amino acids. Germline loops: CDR1 KGHSH, CDR2 LQKENI. The trim removed 3 bases at V and 3 bases at J, leaving 6 bases unmatched. The CDR3 DNA is TGTGCCAGCTCACCGCCTAGCGGGGGGGCCGTCTACGAGCAGTACTTC. Translating gives CASSPPSGGAVYEQYF.

The chain is built from TRBV29-1 and TRBJ2-5; 10 bases map to TRBD1. There are 13 residues in the CDR3. With V trimmed by 7 bases and J by 5 bases, 7 bases remained unmatched. Germline V gene lookup returns CDR1 SQVTM and CDR2 ANQGSEA. The CDR3 loop reads CSAGDRGKETQYF. The CDR3 DNA reads TGCAGCGCCGGGGACAGGGGAAAGGAGACCCAGTACTTC.

This CDR3 is CATSDRGWYEQYF. The CDR3 nucleotides are TGTGCCACCTCGGACAGGGGTTGGTACGAGCAGTACTTC. The chain carries TRBV6-5 and TRBJ2-7; 9 bases align to TRBD1. This CDR3 comprises 13 residues. V lost 10 bases and J lost 4; bases outside the gene matches: 8. Per germline, CDR1 MNHEY and CDR2 SVGAGI.

The chain uses TRBV11-3 and TRBJ2-4, with 7 positions matching TRBD2. The CDR3 totals 14 residues. J lost 3 bases, V lost 5 bases, and 4 bases had no gene match. Per the germline V gene, CDR1 is SGHNT and CDR2 is YENEEA. This CDR3 reads CASSRAGDKNIQYF. DNA for the CDR3: TGTGCCAGCAGCCGTGCGGGAGACAAAAACATTCAGTACTTC. The whole variable domain, filled in from reference TRBV11-3 and TRBJ2-4, reads EAGVVQSPRYKIIEKKQPVAFWCNPISGHNTLYWYLQNLGQGPELLIRYENEEAVDDSQLPKDRFSAERLKGVDSTLKIQPAELGDSAVYLCASSRAGDKNIQYFGAGTRLSVL.

This chain uses TRBV7-2 with TRBJ1-2; 10 nucleotides match TRBD1. The junction had 11 bases not matched to a gene; V was cut back by 5 bases and J by 8 bases. Germline V gene lookup returns CDR1 SGHTA and CDR2 FQGNSA. The CDR3 is 15 amino acids. The DNA for the CDR3 is TGTGCCAGCAGCCCGACTAGACAGGGGGCGCGGGGCTACACCTTC. It yields the protein CASSPTRQGARGYTF.

This clone was observed a handful of times. V and J are TRBV2 and TRBJ2-7; 8 nucleotides agree with TRBD1. With V trimmed by 2 bases and J by 2 bases, 5 bases remained unmatched. The CDR3 covers 15 residues. Germline values: CDR1 SNHLY, CDR2 FYNNEI. CDR3 residues: CASSEWGQATYEQYF. The CDR3, as DNA: TGTGCCAGCAGTGAATGGGGACAGGCCACCTACGAGCAGTACTTC.

The chain uses TRBV7-2 and TRBJ2-7; D remains ambiguous. This CDR3 has 15 residues. The V end lost 3 bases, the J end lost 0 bases, and 12 bases lay between the germline ends. CDR1 is SGHTA, CDR2 FQGNSA, per germline. CDR3 region: CASSFTSAGSYEQYF. In DNA form, the CDR3 reads TGTGCCAGCAGCTTTACGTCGGCAGGCTCCTACGAGCAGTACTTC.

This clone has just a few counts. The chain joins TRBV2 to TRBJ2-1; 8 bases line up with TRBD2. CDR1 is SNHLY and CDR2 is FYNNEI in the germline V gene. V lost 6 bases, J lost 7 bases, and 8 bases stayed unmatched. The CDR3 extends over 14 amino acids. The CDR3 is CASRKRGGGNEQFF. The CDR3, as DNA: TGTGCCAGCAGGAAACGGGGGGGCGGGAATGAGCAGTTCTTC. Based on the CDR3 plus reference TRBV2 and TRBJ2-1, the full variable domain is EPEVTQTPSHQVTQMGQEVILRCVPISNHLYFYWYRQILGQKVEFLVSFYNNEISEKSEIFDDQFSVERPDGSNFTLKIRSTKLEDSAMYFCASRKRGGGNEQFFGPGTRLTVL.

In this sample, this clone turned up a few times. This chain links TRBV9 with TRBJ1-3, with 12 bases lining up with TRBD1. This CDR3 comprises 15 residues. Germline values: CDR1 SGDLS, CDR2 YYNGEE. The J segment lost 14 bases and the V segment lost 4 bases, leaving 13 bases of the junction unmatched. The CDR3 reads CASSYYGTGGSQLYF. DNA for the CDR3: TGTGCCAGCAGCTATTACGGGACAGGGGGCTCCCAGCTATATTTT. Variable domain in full (rest from reference TRBV9 and TRBJ1-3): DSGVTQTPKHLITATGQRVTLRCSPRSGDLSVYWYQQSLDQGLQFLIQYYNGEERAKGNILERFSAQQFPDLHSELNLSSLELGDSALYFCASSYYGTGGSQLYFGEGSWLTVV.

The V call is TRBV5-1, the J call TRBJ2-3, with D perhaps matching TRBD2 (7 bases). Trimming took 0 bases from V and 2 from J, leaving 13 bases between them. The germline V gene has CDR1 SGHRS and CDR2 YFSETQ. CDR3 size: 16 residues. The CDR3 protein is CASSLAAGALTDTQYF. CDR3 in DNA: TGCGCCAGCAGCTTGGCCGCGGGGGCCCTCACAGATACGCAGTATTTT.

The CDR3 reads CASSRNGTYSNQPQHF. CDR3 bases: TGTGCCAGCAGCCGTAATGGGACATATAGCAATCAGCCCCAGCATTTT. This chain links TRBV7-9 with TRBJ1-5; TRBD1 is a possible D gene (6 bases). V lost 5 bases to trimming and J lost 0 bases, with 14 bases between them. This CDR3 comprises 16 residues. Germline values: CDR1 SEHNR, CDR2 FQNEAQ (reference sequence).

The chain combines TRBV24-1 with TRBJ2-1; a weak D match, TRBD1 (6 bases). The CDR3 is made up of 16 amino acids. The germline CDR1 and CDR2 sequences are KGHDR and SFDVKD. Trimming took off 2 bases at V and 4 bases at J, with 14 bases between the two ends. The CDR3 region is CATSDSLGTGYNEQFF. CDR3 nucleotides: TGTGCCACCAGTGATTCCTTGGGCACAGGGTACAATGAGCAGTTCTTC.

This rearrangement joins TRBV7-9 to TRBJ2-3; D unresolved. The CDR3 runs to 16 residues. Trimming took off 2 bases at V and 6 bases at J, with 18 bases between the two ends. CDR1 SEHNR and CDR2 FQNEAQ come from the germline V gene (reference sequence). This CDR3 reads CASSLKPSHQLDTQYF. Here the CDR3 DNA reads TGTGCCAGCAGCTTAAAGCCTTCCCACCAATTGGATACGCAGTATTTT.